The 9 T cell receptor beta chains reported below all come from one sample, sequenced in a study of T cells in Graves' hyperthyroidism and ophthalmopathy. TCR beta CDR3 regions were amplified from RNA transcripts. In the first-round RT-PCR of the TCR CDR3, the HTBI primer set was used. TCRdb ran MiXCR on the multiplex PCR reads and lists one entry per CDR3 protein. This table holds about 360,000 distinct CDR3 sequences, 13% found once. Sequencing was performed on blood. The source is a woman aged 18-29 years with Graves' hyperthyroidism.

This clonotype occurred many times. The V call is TRBV2, the J call TRBJ1-1; D remains ambiguous. This CDR3 has 14 amino acids. The V gene's germline CDR1 is SNHLY and CDR2 FYNNEI. With 4 bases removed from V and 4 bases from J, the gap between germline ends came to 13 bases. Here the CDR3 DNA reads TGTGCCAGCAGTGGCGGGGAAGTTGCCACTGAAGCTTTCTTT. Protein sequence: CASSGGEVATEAFF. Full variable domain (rest looked up from reference TRBV2 and TRBJ1-1): EPEVTQTPSHQVTQMGQEVILRCVPISNHLYFYWYRQILGQKVEFLVSFYNNEISEKSEIFDDQFSVERPDGSNFTLKIRSTKLEDSAMYFCASSGGEVATEAFFGQGTRLTVV.

The chain is built from TRBV14 and TRBJ2-3, with unresolved D. The V and J ends lost 5 bases and 0 bases respectively, with 12 bases between them. Germline V lookup: CDR1 SGHDN, CDR2 FVKESK. This CDR3 contains 15 residues. CDR3 in amino acids: CASSVGGASTDTQYF. The CDR3 region has the DNA TGTGCCAGCAGCGTCGGCGGAGCTAGCACAGATACGCAGTATTTT. Complete variable domain (other parts from reference TRBV14 and TRBJ2-3): EAGVTQFPSHSVIEKGQTVTLRCDPISGHDNLYWYRRVMGKEIKFLLHFVKESKQDESGMPNNRFLAERTGGTYSTLKVQPAELEDSGVYFCASSVGGASTDTQYFGPGTRLTVL.

This clonotype was counted ten times or more. An end of the junction does not agree with germline; a read error may underlie this. The CDR3 DNA reads as TGTGCCAGCAGCCAGGGGACAGGTTATGGGGAACTGTTTTTT. Translating it yields CASSQGTGYGELFF. This chain joins TRBV3-1 and TRBJ2-2; TRBD1 agrees at 8 bases. Germline lookup yields CDR1 LGHDT and CDR2 YNNKEL (reference sequence). The CDR3 totals 14 residues.

This clonotype was seen more than once but under ten times. J is TRBJ1-6 and V is TRBV19; D is possibly TRBD1 (5 bases). The CDR3 sequence is 16 residues long. V was pared by 7 bases and J by 7 bases, with 20 bases between. Germline lookup yields CDR1 LNHDA and CDR2 SQIVND (reference sequence). The CDR3 region is CASTRPGPIGNSPLHF. CDR3 nucleotide sequence: TGTGCCAGTACCAGGCCGGGACCCATTGGGAATTCACCCCTCCACTTT. Full variable domain (remainder filled in from reference TRBV19 and TRBJ1-6): DGGITQSPKYLFRKEGQNVTLSCEQNLNHDAMYWYRQDPGQGLRLIYYSQIVNDFQKGDIAEGYSVSREKKESFPLTVTSAQKNPTAFYLCASTRPGPIGNSPLHFGNGTRLTVT.

This sequence joins TRBV9 and TRBJ2-2; TRBD2 matches 11 bases. The CDR3 has 18 amino acids. V shed 1 base and J 3 bases; nucleotides not matched to a gene: 8. Germline V gene sequence: CDR1 SGDLS, CDR2 YYNGEE. The CDR3 nucleotides are TGTGCCAGCAGCGTAAAAAGCGGGACTAGCGGTTACACCGGGGAGCTGTTTTTT. It specifies CASSVKSGTSGYTGELFF.

V and J are TRBV28 and TRBJ2-7, with a weak D call TRBD1 (6 bases). The V end was cut by 2 bases, the J end by 4 bases, with 12 bases between. The CDR3 loop spans 14 amino acids. Germline V lookup: CDR1 MDHEN, CDR2 SYDVKM. Here the CDR3 reads CASSLTQGRYEQYF. The CDR3 DNA is TGTGCCAGCAGTTTAACGCAGGGGCGGTACGAGCAGTACTTC.

The chain combines TRBV6-5 with TRBJ2-2, with D possibly being TRBD1 (6 bases). The CDR3 is 16 residues long. Per germline, CDR1 MNHEY and CDR2 SVGAGI. Deletions cut 0 bases from V and 4 bases from J, with 12 bases between. The CDR3 DNA sequence: TGTGCCAGCAGTTACTCAACCCAAGGGGGCACCGGGGAGCTGTTTTTT. Protein: CASSYSTQGGTGELFF.

In this sample, this clonotype turned up many times. The genes are TRBV20-1 and TRBJ1-5, with a tentative D call TRBD1 (5 bases). CDR3 length: 15 residues. V was trimmed by 6 bases and J by 4 bases, leaving 19 bases between them. Germline V gene data show CDR1 as DFQATT and CDR2 as SNEGSKA (reference sequence). The CDR3 loop reads CSAHNRQSTNQPQHF. CDR3 nucleotides: TGCAGTGCCCACAATCGACAGTCCACTAATCAGCCCCAGCATTTT.

V gene TRBV6-1 combines with J gene TRBJ1-5; D remains unclear. The CDR3 consists of 15 residues. The V and J ends lost 6 bases and 0 bases respectively, with 12 bases between them. From germline, CDR1 is MNHNS and CDR2 SASEGT. The CDR3 sequence: CASREKLYSNQPQHF. Written as DNA, the CDR3 is TGTGCCAGCAGGGAGAAGCTTTATAGCAATCAGCCCCAGCATTTT.